This T cell receptor beta chain came from a study of siplizumab effects on memory and regulatory T cells. Concerning this clone: The target antigen is unknown.

Libraries were prepared by immunoSEQ multiplex PCR; TCRdb keeps only in-frame clonotypes and omits some of them. The data hold about 69,000 clones, with about 90% observed a single time. Study-wide findings and caveats: Alloreactive CD4+ clones that could be mapped were on average about 74% Treg-derived with siplizumab, against roughly 27% in controls.

CDR3 length equals 15 residues. The V gene lost 0 bases and the J gene lost 2 bases, with 12 bases spanning the gap. Germline V lookup: CDR1 SQVTM, CDR2 ANQGSEA. Material: Tregs sorted from blood. This chain uses TRBV29-1 with TRBJ2-3, with D unclear. This TCR was sampled from a human donor in good health. The CDR3 DNA sequence: TGCAGCGTTGAAGAACTATCCGTTTCCACAGATACGCAGTATTTT. Its protein is CSVEELSVSTDTQYF.